The T cell receptor (beta chain) under discussion was sequenced for a study of beta chain features in type 1 diabetes. Across the study: Cells sorted and examined across all samples totaled 107,917,701.

Comments on this clone: The target antigen is unknown. Other DNA sequences in the same sample also yield this CDR3.

V gave up 0 bases and J gave up 1 base, with 4 bases separating them. This CDR3 spans 13 amino acids. Germline lookup yields CDR1 SGHRS and CDR2 YFSETQ. It was via CD45RO/CCR7/CD25/CD127/CD95/CD27 that CD4+ naive, central memory, regulatory and stem cell-like memory cells were sorted. Study-level results: TCRB CDR3 length was moderately but significantly reduced in all four CD4+ subsets of Type 1 diabetes patients.

Every bit of the isolated RNA underwent reverse transcription, so sequencing read expressed TCRB transcripts. The assay was immunoSEQ multiplex PCR, and TCRdb's table has in-frame clones only and misses some. The sample holds about 930,000 clones; about a sixth are singletons and the top ten take around 0.02%. Material: naive CD4+ T cells from blood. The chain combines TRBV5-1 with TRBJ2-5; no clear D gene. This TCR came from a young woman in good health. CDR3 nucleotides: TGCGCCAGCAGCTTGGGAGTCCAAGAGACCCAGTACTTC. Translation gives CASSLGVQETQYF.